Listed here is a single T cell receptor beta chain. Its antigen is currently unknown. This sample is drawn from a study of CD8+CD57+ T cells in acquired aplastic anemia. Background on the study: Sorted CD4+ and CD8+ cell DNA averaged around 3.5 ug.

TCR beta VDJ and CDR3 profiles were obtained from a genomic DNA template. TCRdb re-called the reads through MiXCR, storing one row per CDR3 protein. Seen here are 170,000 or so distinct CDR3 sequences, roughly 60% observed once, and the top ten hold 42%. The V segment lost 1 base and the J segment 2 bases; nucleotides outside the gene matches: 5. The CDR3 sequence is 16 residues long. Germline assignment: CDR1 MGHRA and CDR2 YSYEKL. Study results and limitations: Any difference that existed in CD8+ Simpson's diversity between patients and controls was not significant. Overlapping CD8+ CDR3 repertoires of patients and controls contained under 30 shared sequences.

An expansion of CD8+CD57+ cells by flow cytometry had been shown in patients chosen for sequencing. Each patient carried a diagnosis of severe acquired aplastic anemia. The rearrangement joins TRBV4-1 to TRBJ2-7; 10 nucleotides match TRBD1. The sample was sorted CD4+, CD8+, or CD8+CD57+ T cells (not recorded which) from PBMCs. The sequence was obtained from a human donor with aplastic anemia. CDR3 nucleotide sequence: TGCGCCAGCAGCCAAGGTGCCGGGACAGGGGCCTACGAGCAGTACTTC. Translating it yields CASSQGAGTGAYEQYF.